These 8 T cell receptor beta chains share one sample of origin, sequenced in a study of OX40 agonist ivuxolimab in advanced cancers. The library relied on the immunoSEQ multiplex PCR assay. In its TCRdb copy, this immuneACCESS table keeps in-frame sequences only and misses some clones. Where compared with another copy, unresolved V genes explain less than half of these, and the others have no known cause. Here the sample has some 64,000 clones; 92% occur a single time. The top ten hold 25% of the sample. The source was CD4+ or CD8+ T cells sorted from blood, collected in a trial of the OX40 agonist ivuxolimab. The receptors come from an adult with an advanced solid tumor such as melanoma, head and neck, liver or kidney cancer.

The rearrangement joins TRBV9 to TRBJ2-3; TRBD2 aligns across 7 bases. Unmatched junction bases numbered 8, after V lost 1 base and J lost 3 bases. The germline CDR1 and CDR2 sequences are SGDLS and YYNGEE. CDR3 size: 16 residues. CDR3 sequence reads: CASSVIGGLATDTQYF. As DNA, the CDR3 is TGTGCCAGCAGCGTAATCGGGGGGTTAGCAACAGATACGCAGTATTTT.

The chain carries TRBV28 and TRBJ1-2, with 7 bases fitting TRBD1. Germline CDR1 MDHEN, CDR2 SYDVKM. The CDR3 spans 13 residues. The V and J ends lost 2 bases and 6 bases, in that order; junction bases with no gene match: 3. CDR3 region: CASSLKGAHGYTF. The DNA for the CDR3 is TGTGCCAGCAGTTTAAAGGGGGCACATGGCTACACCTTC.

This clone was seen a handful of times. The V and J genes are TRBV4-1 and TRBJ2-1; 10 bases map to TRBD2. CDR3 size: 16 residues. After removal of 1 base from V and 10 bases from J, the junction contained 10 bases not matched to a gene. In germline, CDR1 is MGHRA, CDR2 YSYEKL. CDR3 sequence: CASSQVRLAGEGEQFF. DNA for the CDR3: TGCGCCAGCAGCCAAGTTAGACTAGCGGGTGAGGGGGAGCAGTTCTTC.

The chain joins TRBV19 to TRBJ2-7, with TRBD2 as a possible D gene (6 bases). The CDR3 contains 13 residues. Germline CDR1 reads LNHDA; CDR2 reads SQIVND (reference sequence). V was shortened by 5 bases and J by 4 bases, with 12 bases between the two germline ends. In DNA form, the CDR3 reads TGTGCCAGTAGTCCCGGGACTCCATACGAGCAGTACTTC. It codes for CASSPGTPYEQYF.

J is TRBJ2-7 and V is TRBV4-2; the D gene is possibly TRBD2 (5 bases). Germline CDR1 reads LGHNA; CDR2 reads YNFKEQ. Trimming shortened V by 0 bases and J by 0 bases, and 9 bases separated the two germline ends. The CDR3 totals 15 residues. Here the CDR3 DNA reads TGTGCCAGCAGCCAAGAAACGGGGAGCTCCTACGAGCAGTACTTC. It is translated as CASSQETGSSYEQYF.

The chain carries TRBV7-9 and TRBJ1-1; TRBD1 agrees at 7 bases. The V gene end was trimmed by 5 bases and the J gene end by 4 bases; junction bases not matched to a gene: 10. This CDR3 is built from 15 residues. The germline V gene has CDR1 SEHNR and CDR2 FQNEAQ (reference sequence). The CDR3 DNA reads TGTGCCAGCAGCCACATACAGGGGATAGTCACTGAAGCTTTCTTT. This codes for CASSHIQGIVTEAFF.

The chain combines TRBV11-1 with TRBJ2-5; D gene ambiguous. V was shortened by 2 bases and J by 0 bases, with 7 bases between the two germline ends. CDR3 length: 14 residues. In germline, CDR1 is SGHAT, CDR2 FQDESV (reference sequence). CDR3 in DNA: TGTGCCAGCAGCTTAACCAGAGACCAAGAGACCCAGTACTTC. Translated, it gives CASSLTRDQETQYF.

V and J are TRBV6-6 and TRBJ1-1, with D tentatively TRBD1 (5 bases). Trimming cost V 10 bases and J 7 bases, with 10 bases left between them. This CDR3 has 10 residues. Germline V gene data show CDR1 as MNHNY and CDR2 as SVGAGI (reference sequence). In nucleotides, the CDR3 is TGTGCCACCTCAGGGCATGAAGCTTTCTTT. This encodes CATSGHEAFF.